These 8 T cell receptor beta chains were all obtained from the same sample, sequenced in a study of T cell responses to AZD1222 COVID-19 vaccine. Assay: immunoSEQ multiplex PCR; the TCRdb copy retains only in-frame clones and omits some. The repertoire holds about 120,000 clones, with about 85% as singletons. The starting material was peripheral blood, obtained 28 days after the second AZD1222 dose. These receptors were taken from an adult who received the AZD1222 COVID-19 vaccine.

The V and J genes are TRBV5-4 and TRBJ1-2; 7 bases match TRBD1. This CDR3 comprises 16 residues. The junction had 12 bases not matched to a gene; V was cut back by 4 bases and J by 3 bases. Germline assignment: CDR1 SGHNT and CDR2 YYREEE (reference sequence). DNA of the CDR3: TGTGCCAGCAGCCCGCCAGGACAGGCCTTCTACTATGGCTACACCTTC. It encodes CASSPPGQAFYYGYTF.

The chain couples TRBV12-3 or TRBV12-4 to TRBJ2-2; D ambiguous. This CDR3 has 13 residues. Trimming removed 1 base from V and 7 bases from J, with 7 bases in between. CDR3 sequence reads: CASSLVQVGELFF. CDR3 DNA: TGTGCCAGCAGTTTAGTCCAAGTCGGGGAGCTGTTTTTT.

V is TRBV6-4 and J is TRBJ2-1; D may be TRBD1 (6 bases). Germline lookup yields CDR1 MRHNA and CDR2 SNTAGT. This CDR3 contains 15 residues. Trimming shortened V by 0 bases and J by 1 base, and 7 bases separated the two germline ends. CDR3 coding DNA: TGTGCCAGCAGTGACTCTGGGACATCCTACAATGAGCAGTTCTTC. The encoded protein is CASSDSGTSYNEQFF.

The rearrangement uses TRBV6-5 and TRBJ1-4; no clear D gene. The CDR3 has 15 residues. Trimming shortened V by 0 bases and J by 11 bases, and 16 bases separated the two germline ends. Germline CDR1 and CDR2: MNHEY and SVGAGI. CDR3 DNA: TGTGCCAGCAGTTACTCATCGGGAGCCCTTGGGAAACTGTTTTTT. This encodes CASSYSSGALGKLFF.

The chain has TRBV28 and TRBJ1-2; no clear D. Germline V gene lookup returns CDR1 MDHEN and CDR2 SYDVKM. This CDR3 contains 12 residues. Deletions cut 1 base from V and 6 bases from J, with 6 bases between. CDR3 coding DNA: TGTGCCAGCAGTTTATTTGTGGATGGCTACACCTTC. Protein product: CASSLFVDGYTF.

The chain couples TRBV6-2 or TRBV6-3 to TRBJ1-1; D gene unclear. Trimming stripped 2 bases from V and 1 base from J, with 5 bases between. The CDR3 consists of 13 residues. Germline V gives CDR1 MNHEY, CDR2 SVGEGT. The CDR3 sequence: CASSYGSNTEAFF. DNA of the CDR3: TGTGCCAGCAGTTACGGGTCGAACACTGAAGCTTTCTTT.

This clone was detected only once. V and J are TRBV14 and TRBJ2-5; the match to TRBD1 covers 7 bases. Germline assignment: CDR1 SGHDN and CDR2 FVKESK. The CDR3 covers 14 residues. Trimming took 4 bases from V and 2 from J; bases not matched to a gene: 4. The CDR3 nucleotides are TGTGCCAGCAGCCCACGACAGGGACAAGAGACCCAGTACTTC. Amino acid sequence: CASSPRQGQETQYF.

This clone was seen a few times. V and J are TRBV7-9 and TRBJ2-3; 9 bases agree with TRBD2. The germline gives CDR1 SEHNR, CDR2 FQNEAQ (reference sequence). V trimming: 2 bases; J trimming: 6 bases; junction bases outside the gene matches: 18. This CDR3 is built from 19 residues. CDR3 in amino acids: CASSLFKLAGTNANDTQYF. The CDR3, as DNA: TGTGCCAGCAGCTTATTTAAGCTAGCGGGGACTAATGCCAACGATACGCAGTATTTT. Full variable domain (outside the CDR3, taken from reference TRBV7-9 and TRBJ2-3): DTGVSQNPRHKITKRGQNVTFRCDPISEHNRLYWYRQTLGQGPEFLTYFQNEAQLEKSRLLSDRFSAERPKGSFSTLEIQRTEQGDSAMYLCASSLFKLAGTNANDTQYFGPGTRLTVL.